This T cell receptor (beta chain) was recorded in a study of response to subunit inactivated influenza vaccine. With 1 base removed from V and 10 bases from J, the gap between germline ends came to 10 bases. The CDR3 loop spans 12 amino acids. CDR1 SEHNR and CDR2 FQNEAQ come from the germline V gene (reference sequence). TCRdb re-analysed the RT-PCR reads in MiXCR, keeping a single row per CDR3 protein. The sample includes roughly 620,000 distinct CDR3 sequences, about 11% of them seen just once. This sample was also put to use in a study of T cells expressing NK-cell markers. Turning to that study: Beta-chain TCR cDNA was generated via 5'RACE template switching with UMIs. Five or six donors carried dominant NKG2C+ clonotypes that made up roughly 1.0-8% of their CD8+ T cells.

The receptor was isolated from a man aged 45-60 years who received an inactivated influenza vaccine. The V and J genes are TRBV7-9 and TRBJ1-1; D call uncertain. The specimen was PBMCs from blood, collected on the day of vaccination. CDR3 in amino acids: CASSLEGFLAFF. The CDR3 DNA is TGTGCCAGCAGCTTAGAGGGCTTTTTAGCTTTCTTT. Full variable domain (rest looked up from reference TRBV7-9 and TRBJ1-1): DTGVSQNPRHKITKRGQNVTFRCDPISEHNRLYWYRQTLGQGPEFLTYFQNEAQLEKSRLLSDRFSAERPKGSFSTLEIQRTEQGDSAMYLCASSLEGFLAFFGQGTRLTVV.